This T cell receptor (beta chain) was sequenced during a study of cytomegalovirus exposure and HLA in healthy donors. Study context: Later, an analysis reported that the 110 or so validation repertoires had used the same platform as the roughly 660 first-cohort repertoires.

Study-wide findings and caveats: The study designated some 180 TCR beta chains cytomegalovirus-associated. The finding came from a later analysis; first-cohort TCR clusters tended to co-occur in the 110 or so validation repertoires. High specificity and sensitivity for cytomegalovirus status were reported for the classifier.

With V trimmed by 0 bases and J by 6 bases, 4 bases remained unmatched. CDR1 and CDR2 from the germline V gene are SGHDN and FVKESK. This CDR3 is built from 15 residues. This clone was observed a handful of times. Its cognate antigen is unknown. Sequencing was performed with immunoSEQ multiplex PCR; in TCRdb, only in-frame clones are kept and a portion is missing. This table holds 150,000 or so clones, 75% to 90% found once. The sample taken for sequencing was PBMCs. V is TRBV14 and J is TRBJ2-7; 11 bases align to TRBD2. This TCR was recovered from a man aged 18 to 30 in good health and CMV-seropositive. The CDR3 protein is CASSQELAGGSEQYF. The CDR3 DNA reads as TGTGCCAGCAGCCAAGAGCTAGCGGGAGGATCCGAGCAGTACTTC.